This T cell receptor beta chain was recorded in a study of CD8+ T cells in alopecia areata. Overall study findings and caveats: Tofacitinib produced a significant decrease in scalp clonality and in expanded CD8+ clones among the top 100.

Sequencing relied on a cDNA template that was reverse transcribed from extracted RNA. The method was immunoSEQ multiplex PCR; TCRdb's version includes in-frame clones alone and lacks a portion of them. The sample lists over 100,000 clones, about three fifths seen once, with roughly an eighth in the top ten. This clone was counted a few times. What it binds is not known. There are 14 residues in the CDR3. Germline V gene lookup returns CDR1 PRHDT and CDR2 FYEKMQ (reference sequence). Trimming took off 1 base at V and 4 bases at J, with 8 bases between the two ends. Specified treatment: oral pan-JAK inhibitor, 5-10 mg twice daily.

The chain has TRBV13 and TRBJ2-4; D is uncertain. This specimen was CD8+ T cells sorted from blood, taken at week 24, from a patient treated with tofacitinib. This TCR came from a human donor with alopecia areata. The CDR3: CASSLESTKNIQYF. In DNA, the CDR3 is TGTGCCAGCAGCTTAGAGTCCACTAAAAACATTCAGTACTTC.